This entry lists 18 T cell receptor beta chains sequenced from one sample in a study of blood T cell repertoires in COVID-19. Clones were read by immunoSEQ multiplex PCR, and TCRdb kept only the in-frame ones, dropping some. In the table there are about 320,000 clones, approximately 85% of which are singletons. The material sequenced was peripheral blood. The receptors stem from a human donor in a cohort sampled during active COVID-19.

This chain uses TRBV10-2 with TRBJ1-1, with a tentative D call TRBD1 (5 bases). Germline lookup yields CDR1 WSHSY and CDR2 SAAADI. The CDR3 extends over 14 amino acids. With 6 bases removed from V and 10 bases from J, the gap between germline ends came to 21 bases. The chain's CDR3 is CASREGIGLRGAFF. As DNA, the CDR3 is TGCGCCAGCAGGGAGGGGATAGGACTACGGGGAGCTTTCTTT.

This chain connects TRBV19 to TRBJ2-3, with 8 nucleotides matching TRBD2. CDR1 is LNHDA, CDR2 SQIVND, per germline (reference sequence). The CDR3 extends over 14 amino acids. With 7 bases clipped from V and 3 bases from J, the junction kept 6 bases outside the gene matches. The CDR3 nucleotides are TGTGCCAGTAAATTCGCGGGGGGAACAGATACGCAGTATTTT. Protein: CASKFAGGTDTQYF.

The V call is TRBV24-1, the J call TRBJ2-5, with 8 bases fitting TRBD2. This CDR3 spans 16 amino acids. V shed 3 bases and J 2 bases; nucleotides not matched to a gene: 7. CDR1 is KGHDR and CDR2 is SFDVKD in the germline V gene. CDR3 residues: CATSDPRGGLQETQYF. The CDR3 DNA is TGTGCCACCAGTGATCCCCGGGGGGGCCTACAAGAGACCCAGTACTTC.

As DNA, the CDR3 is TGTGCCAGCCAGGGACAATATGTCAGGGAGCTGTTTTTT. Translated: CASQGQYVRELFF. V gene TRBV2 combines with J gene TRBJ2-2; TRBD1 might be the D (6 bases). The germline V gene has CDR1 SNHLY and CDR2 FYNNEI. V shed 8 bases and J shed 9 bases, with 16 bases lying between them. The CDR3 totals 13 residues.

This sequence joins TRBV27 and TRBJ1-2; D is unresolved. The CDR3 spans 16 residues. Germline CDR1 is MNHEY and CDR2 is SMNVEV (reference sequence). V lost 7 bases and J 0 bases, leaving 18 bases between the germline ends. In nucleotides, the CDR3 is TGTGCCAGCAAACTAACCAACCAGAAAACTAACTATGGCTACACCTTC. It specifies CASKLTNQKTNYGYTF.

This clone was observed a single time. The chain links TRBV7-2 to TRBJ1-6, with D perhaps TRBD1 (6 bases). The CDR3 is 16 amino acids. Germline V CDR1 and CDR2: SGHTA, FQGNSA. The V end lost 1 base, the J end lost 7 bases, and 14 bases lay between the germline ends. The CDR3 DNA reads TGTGCCAGCAGCTTAGGAACAGGGACCGGCAATTCACCCCTCCACTTT. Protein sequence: CASSLGTGTGNSPLHF.

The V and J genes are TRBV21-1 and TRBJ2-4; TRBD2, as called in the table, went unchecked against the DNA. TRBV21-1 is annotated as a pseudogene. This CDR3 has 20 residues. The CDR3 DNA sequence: TGTGCCAGCAGCAAAGGAAGCCGAGCGGGGGGGCGTTGTGGCAAAAACATTCAGTACTTC. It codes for CASSKGSRAGGRCGKNIQYF.

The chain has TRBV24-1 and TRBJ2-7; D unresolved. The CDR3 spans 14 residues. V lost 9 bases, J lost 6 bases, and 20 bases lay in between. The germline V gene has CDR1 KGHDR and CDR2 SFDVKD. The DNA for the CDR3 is TGTGCCACCCACTATAGGAGCCGCGTACGCGAGCAGTACTTC. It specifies CATHYRSRVREQYF.

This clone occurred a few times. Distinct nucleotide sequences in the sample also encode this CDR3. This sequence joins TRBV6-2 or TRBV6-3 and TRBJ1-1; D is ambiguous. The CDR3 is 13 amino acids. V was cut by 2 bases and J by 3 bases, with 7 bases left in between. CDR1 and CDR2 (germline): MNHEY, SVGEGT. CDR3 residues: CASSYLEDTEAFF. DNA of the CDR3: TGTGCCAGCAGTTACCTTGAGGACACTGAAGCTTTCTTT.

This CDR3 is CASSESGRETQYF. Here the CDR3 DNA reads TGTGCCAGCAGTGAATCGGGGAGAGAGACCCAGTACTTC. The chain carries TRBV6-1 and TRBJ2-5, with a weak D call TRBD2 (5 bases). The germline V gene encodes CDR1 MNHNS and CDR2 SASEGT. The V and J ends lost 2 bases and 4 bases respectively, with 8 bases between them. The CDR3 is 13 amino acids.

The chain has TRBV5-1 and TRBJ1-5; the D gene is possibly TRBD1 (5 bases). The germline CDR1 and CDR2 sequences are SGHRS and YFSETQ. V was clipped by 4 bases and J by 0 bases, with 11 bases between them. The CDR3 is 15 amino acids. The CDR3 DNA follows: TGCGCCAGCAGCCCGGGACTCCTTAGCAATCAGCCCCAGCATTTT. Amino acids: CASSPGLLSNQPQHF.

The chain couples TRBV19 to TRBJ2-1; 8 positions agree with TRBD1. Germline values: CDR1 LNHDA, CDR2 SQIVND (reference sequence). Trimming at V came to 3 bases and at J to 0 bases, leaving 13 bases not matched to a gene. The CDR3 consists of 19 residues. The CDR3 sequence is CASSIRGQGAILSYNEQFF. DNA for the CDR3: TGTGCCAGTAGTATCAGGGGGCAGGGGGCTATTCTCTCCTACAATGAGCAGTTCTTC.

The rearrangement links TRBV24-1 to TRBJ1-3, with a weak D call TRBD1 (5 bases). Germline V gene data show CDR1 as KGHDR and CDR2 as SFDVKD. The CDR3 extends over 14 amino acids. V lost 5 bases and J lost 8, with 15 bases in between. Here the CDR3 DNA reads TGTGCCACCAGTGGGGGGGGTGTTGATGACACCATATATTTT. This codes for CATSGGGVDDTIYF.

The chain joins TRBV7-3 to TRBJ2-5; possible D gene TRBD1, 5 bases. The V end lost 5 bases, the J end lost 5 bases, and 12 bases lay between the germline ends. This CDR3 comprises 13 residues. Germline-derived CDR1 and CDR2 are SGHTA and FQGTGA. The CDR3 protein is CASSPQGRETQYF. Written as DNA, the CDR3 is TGTGCCAGCAGCCCCCAGGGTAGGGAGACCCAGTACTTC.

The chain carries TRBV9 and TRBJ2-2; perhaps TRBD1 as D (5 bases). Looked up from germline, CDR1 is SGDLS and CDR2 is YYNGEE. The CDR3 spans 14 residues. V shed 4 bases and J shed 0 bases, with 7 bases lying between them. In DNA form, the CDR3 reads TGTGCCAGCAGCTCCAGGGCGAACACCGGGGAGCTGTTTTTT. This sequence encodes CASSSRANTGELFF.

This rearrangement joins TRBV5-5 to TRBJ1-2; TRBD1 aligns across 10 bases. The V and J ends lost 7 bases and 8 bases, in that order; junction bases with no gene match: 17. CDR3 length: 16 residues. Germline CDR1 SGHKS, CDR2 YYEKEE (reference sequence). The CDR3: CASWNFGRDRGGGYTF. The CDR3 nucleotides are TGTGCCAGCTGGAATTTTGGGCGGGACAGGGGAGGAGGCTACACCTTC.

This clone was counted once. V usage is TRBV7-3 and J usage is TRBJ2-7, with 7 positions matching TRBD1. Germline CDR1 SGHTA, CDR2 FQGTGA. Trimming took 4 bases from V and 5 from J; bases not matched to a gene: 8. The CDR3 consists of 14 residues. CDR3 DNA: TGTGCCAGCAGCTCTACCGGGACAGAAGACGAGCAGTACTTC. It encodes CASSSTGTEDEQYF.

CDR3 sequence (DNA): TGTGCCAGCAGTAACCAGGGAAACACCATATATTTT. Translating gives CASSNQGNTIYF. V usage is TRBV6-5 and J usage is TRBJ1-3; no definite D call. The CDR3 loop spans 12 amino acids. CDR1 and CDR2 (germline): MNHEY, SVGAGI. The V end was cut by 5 bases, the J end by 4 bases, with 6 bases between.